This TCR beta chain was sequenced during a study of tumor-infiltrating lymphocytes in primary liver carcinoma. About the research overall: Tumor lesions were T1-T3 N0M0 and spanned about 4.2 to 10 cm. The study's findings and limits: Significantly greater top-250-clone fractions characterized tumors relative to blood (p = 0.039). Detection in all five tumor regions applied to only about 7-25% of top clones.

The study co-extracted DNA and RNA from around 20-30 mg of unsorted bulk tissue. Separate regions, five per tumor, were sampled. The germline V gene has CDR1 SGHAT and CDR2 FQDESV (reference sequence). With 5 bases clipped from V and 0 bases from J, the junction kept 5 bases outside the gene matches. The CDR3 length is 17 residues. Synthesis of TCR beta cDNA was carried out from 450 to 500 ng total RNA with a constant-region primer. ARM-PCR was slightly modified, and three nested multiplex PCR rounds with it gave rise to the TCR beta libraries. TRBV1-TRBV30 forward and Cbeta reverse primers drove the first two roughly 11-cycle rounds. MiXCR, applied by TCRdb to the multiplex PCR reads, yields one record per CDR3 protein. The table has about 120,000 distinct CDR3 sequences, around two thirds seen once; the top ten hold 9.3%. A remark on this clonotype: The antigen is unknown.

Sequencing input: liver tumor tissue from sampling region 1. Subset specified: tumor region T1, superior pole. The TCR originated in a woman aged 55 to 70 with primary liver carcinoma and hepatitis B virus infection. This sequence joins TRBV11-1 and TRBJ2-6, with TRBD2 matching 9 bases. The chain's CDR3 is CASSPRTSDSGANVLTF. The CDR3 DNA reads TGTGCCAGCAGCCCCAGGACTAGCGACTCTGGGGCCAACGTCCTGACTTTC.